The rows below give T cell receptor beta chains drawn from one sample of a study of blood T cell repertoires in COVID-19. Data came from immunoSEQ multiplex PCR; TCRdb stores just in-frame clones and leaves some out. The sample lists roughly 130,000 clones; approximately 86% were seen once. The sequencing input was PBMCs or T cells enriched from blood (not recorded which). These receptor sequences come from a woman between 45 and 65 years old who had recovered from COVID-19. Each CDR3 is given with its conserved first and last residue. The D gene is left open where the match is weak. Size tells how often a clone was seen (once, few, many) or the class of an expanded clone, and some rows leave it out.

TRBJ2-7,11,NA,NA,TRBV5-6,TGTGCCAGCAGCCTCTATTACGAGCAGTACTTC,CASSLYYEQYF
TRBJ2-7,12,NA,NA,TRBV3-1/TRBV3-2,TGTGCCAGCAGCGGGGACACCTACGAGCAGTACTTC,CASSGDTYEQYF
TRBJ2-1,17,TRBD2,NA,TRBV9,TGTGCCAGCAGCGGACTTAGCGGGGACCATTCCTACAATGAGCAGTTCTTC,CASSGLSGDHSYNEQFF
TRBJ2-7,16,TRBD2,NA,TRBV4-3,TGCGCCAGCAGCCAAGAACTGACTAGCGGGAGCTACGAGCAGTACTTC,CASSQELTSGSYEQYF
TRBJ1-2,17,NA,NA,TRBV27,TGTGCCAGCAGTTTATATGGCCGTGGGGGGGGTGACTATGGCTACACCTTC,CASSLYGRGGGDYGYTF
TRBJ1-5,15,TRBD1,NA,TRBV5-5,TGTGCCAGCAGCGTGGGACAGTCTAGCAATCAGCCCCAGCATTTT,CASSVGQSSNQPQHF
TRBJ1-2,13,NA,few,TRBV5-6,TGTGCCAGCAGCCTAAAGGGGTCCAAAGGCTACACCTTC,CASSLKGSKGYTF
TRBJ2-7,14,TRBD1,NA,TRBV6-6,TGTGCCAGCAGTTACTCGGACAGGGGATACGAGCAGTACTTC,CASSYSDRGYEQYF
TRBJ1-5,16,TRBD1,NA,TRBV12-5,TGTGCTAGTGGTCCCTGGGGACAGGGGAAGGGTCAGCCCCAGCATTTT,CASGPWGQGKGQPQHF
TRBJ1-6,16,NA,few,TRBV27,TGTGCCAGCAGTCCCCGTGGGCTAACAGGGAGTTCACCCCTCCACTTT,CASSPRGLTGSSPLHF
TRBJ2-5,14,NA,once,TRBV7-2,TGTGCCAGCAGCTTACATAGACAGACGGAGACCCAGTACTTC,CASSLHRQTETQYF
TRBJ2-1,13,NA,NA,TRBV11-3,TGTGCCAGCAGCTTACCCCGTTCCAATGAGCAGTTCTTC,CASSLPRSNEQFF
TRBJ1-2,13,TRBD1,NA,TRBV18,TGTGCCAGCTCACCGGACAGGGTTGATGGCTACACCTTC,CASSPDRVDGYTF
TRBJ1-2,15,NA,NA,TRBV7-2,TGTGCCAGCAGCGCCGGGGGGGTTGTAAACTATGGCTACACCTTC,CASSAGGVVNYGYTF
TRBJ2-5,15,NA,NA,TRBV9,TGTGCCAGCAGCGTAGATCTGGGGGGTTCGGAGACCCAGTACTTC,CASSVDLGGSETQYF
TRBJ2-1,15,TRBD2,NA,TRBV9,TGTGCCAGCAGAAAGGGAGGGGCCTCCTACAATGGGCAGTTCTTC,CASRKGGASYNGQFF
TRBJ2-3,12,TRBD1,NA,TRBV24-1,TGTGCCACCGGGACAGACACAGATACGCAGTATTTT,CATGTDTDTQYF
TRBJ1-5,12,TRBD1,NA,TRBV29-1,TGCAGCGCCGGACAGGAAAATCAGCCCCAGCATTTT,CSAGQENQPQHF
TRBJ1-2,12,NA,NA,TRBV18,TGTGCCAGCTCACCCGATCAGTCGGGCTACACCTTC,CASSPDQSGYTF
TRBJ1-1,14,TRBD1,NA,TRBV5-6,TGTGCCAGCAGCTCCACTGACAGGGGACGTGAAGCTTTCTTT,CASSSTDRGREAFF
TRBJ2-1,18,TRBD1,NA,TRBV9,TGTGCCAGCAGCGATAGTCAAAGCCGGGACAGGGGCCGCTATGAGCAGTTCTTC,CASSDSQSRDRGRYEQFF
TRBJ2-7,15,NA,NA,TRBV7-9,TGTGCCAGCAGCCTCGACGGGACAAGCCCTTACGAGCAGTACTTC,CASSLDGTSPYEQYF
TRBJ1-4,16,NA,NA,TRBV5-6,TGTGCCAGCAGCTTGTTTTCGGGGAATGCTAATGAAAAACTGTTTTTT,CASSLFSGNANEKLFF
TRBJ2-3,15,TRBD1,NA,TRBV10-1,TGCGCCAGCAGTGAGGGACAGGGGGCGGCAGATACGCAGTATTTT,CASSEGQGAADTQYF
TRBJ2-7,19,NA,NA,TRBV7-5,TGTGCCAGAAGCTTAGCACCGCAGACAACCTCGGGGGGACGGTGGGAGCAGTACTTC,CARSLAPQTTSGGRWEQYF
TRBJ1-2,15,NA,NA,TRBV29-1,TGCAGCGTTGAAACGGAACAGGCCGGGACTTATGGCTACACCTTC,CSVETEQAGTYGYTF
TRBJ2-7,15,NA,NA,TRBV5-1,TGCGCCAGCAGCCGGGGGGCTCAAATCAACTACGAGCAGTACTTC,CASSRGAQINYEQYF
TRBJ2-5,15,NA,NA,TRBV20-1,TGCAGTGCTAGTCGTGGGGGGGCTGGTGAAGAGACCCAGTACTTC,CSASRGGAGEETQYF
TRBJ1-1,13,NA,NA,TRBV12-3/TRBV12-4,TGTGCCAGCAGTTTACAGACACACACTGAAGCTTTCTTT,CASSLQTHTEAFF
TRBJ2-3,13,NA,NA,TRBV7-2,TGTGCCAGCAGCTTATCTACCACAGATACGCAGTATTTT,CASSLSTTDTQYF
TRBJ2-3,15,NA,NA,TRBV11-2,TGTGCCAGCAGCTTAGTCTTATCTAGCACAGATACGCAGTATTTT,CASSLVLSSTDTQYF
TRBJ2-1,15,TRBD1,NA,TRBV5-1,TGCGCCAGCAGCGAAACAGGGGGCTCCTACAATGAGCAGTTCTTC,CASSETGGSYNEQFF
TRBJ2-7,13,NA,NA,TRBV27,TGTGCCAGCAGTTTATCGTGGGGCGCCGAGCAGTACTTC,CASSLSWGAEQYF
TRBJ1-1,15,TRBD1,NA,TRBV7-9,TGTGCCAGCAGCTTAGGAACAGGGGGCATCACTGAAGCTTTCTTT,CASSLGTGGITEAFF
TRBJ2-3,16,TRBD1,NA,TRBV7-7,TGTGCTAGCAGCCCGGGGGCCAGGGGGCGCGCAGATACGCAGTATTTT,CASSPGARGRADTQYF
TRBJ1-5,14,NA,NA,TRBV12-5,TGTGCTAGCTCCTCGGCGGTAGGCAATCAGCCCCAGCATTTT,CASSSAVGNQPQHF
TRBJ1-2,14,TRBD1,few,TRBV27,TGTGCCAGCAGTTTGGGGGGACAGGGGGTAGGCTACACCTTC,CASSLGGQGVGYTF
TRBJ1-5,17,NA,NA,TRBV28,TGTGCCAGCAGGTCCGTAAAGGGGGGGCACTTCGGGCAGCCCCAGCATTTT,CASRSVKGGHFGQPQHF
TRBJ2-5,17,TRBD2,NA,TRBV9,TGTGCCAGCAGCGCACCTTCCGGGACTAGCGGCGCCCAGACCCAGTACTTC,CASSAPSGTSGAQTQYF
TRBJ1-6,15,NA,once,TRBV18,TGTGCCAGCTCACCATCGGGAGCCTATAATTCACCCCTCCACTTT,CASSPSGAYNSPLHF
TRBJ2-2,16,TRBD1,NA,TRBV3-1/TRBV3-2,TGTGCCAGCGCACTTCGACAGGGCGCGAACACCGGGGAGCTGTTTTTT,CASALRQGANTGELFF
TRBJ1-1,13,NA,NA,TRBV5-1,TGCGCCAGCAGCTTAGGGGGGAACACTGAAGCTTTCTTT,CASSLGGNTEAFF
TRBJ1-5,14,NA,NA,TRBV6-5,TGTGCCAGCAGCCGGGAGACTAGCAATCAGCCCCAGCATTTT,CASSRETSNQPQHF
TRBJ1-2,15,TRBD1,NA,TRBV5-1,TGCGCCAGCAGCTCGCGGACAGGGGACGCAGGCGGCTACACCTTC,CASSSRTGDAGGYTF
TRBJ1-1,15,TRBD1,NA,TRBV19,TGTGCCAGTAGTATTGGCTGGACAGGGGGCACTGAAGCTTTCTTT,CASSIGWTGGTEAFF
TRBJ2-5,16,NA,NA,TRBV7-2,TGTGCCAGCAGCTTAGTTGGCGGGTGGGGGGTAGAGACCCAGTACTTC,CASSLVGGWGVETQYF
TRBJ2-3,15,TRBD1,NA,TRBV11-2,TGTGCCAGCAGCTTAGAACAGGGGGAAGCAGATACGCAGTATTTT,CASSLEQGEADTQYF
TRBJ1-6,15,NA,few,TRBV4-2,TGTGCCAGCAGCCAAGACAGGGAACGGCGTTCACCCCTCCACTTT,CASSQDRERRSPLHF
TRBJ1-6,18,NA,NA,TRBV5-8,TGTGCCAGCAGCCTGAACAGGGACGGTAGCTCCTATAATTCACCCCTCCACTTT,CASSLNRDGSSYNSPLHF
TRBJ2-7,16,TRBD1,NA,TRBV5-4,TGTGCCAGCAGCTTGGGTGGGGGACAGGGGGCAGCGGGACAGTACTTC,CASSLGGGQGAAGQYF
TRBJ2-3,15,TRBD2,NA,TRBV7-2,TGTGCCAGCAGCTCTAGCGGGGGGATCACAGATACGCAGTATTTT,CASSSSGGITDTQYF